This T cell receptor (beta chain) was documented in a study of OX40 agonist ivuxolimab in advanced cancers. Trimming removed 2 bases at V and 1 base at J, with 6 bases between. CDR1 SGHDT and CDR2 YYEEEE come from the germline V gene. This CDR3 is built from 13 residues. Clones were sequenced by immunoSEQ multiplex PCR, and TCRdb holds only the in-frame ones, with some missing. The data contain 70,000 to 95,000 clones, around 90% of them singletons. The chain joins TRBV5-6 to TRBJ1-1; no reliable D call. The receptor was isolated from an adult with an advanced solid tumor such as melanoma, head and neck, liver or kidney cancer. Sequences were derived from CD4+ or CD8+ T cells sorted from blood, sampled in a trial of the OX40 agonist ivuxolimab. CDR3 amino acids: CASSFQANTEAFF. CDR3 nucleotide sequence: TGTGCCAGCAGCTTCCAGGCGAACACTGAAGCTTTCTTT.